This T cell receptor (beta chain) stems from a study of OX40 agonist ivuxolimab in advanced cancers. Overall study findings and caveats: Expanded clones tended on average to be more numerous among CD8+ T cells than CD4+.

Per germline, CDR1 MNHNS and CDR2 SASEGT. The CDR3 consists of 14 residues. V lost 2 bases, J lost 1 base, and 8 bases lay in between. The table came from immunoSEQ multiplex PCR; TCRdb's copy has only in-frame clones and leaves some out. The table shows about 35,000 clones, with about 74% occurring only once. About this clone: As yet, its antigen is unknown.

This chain links TRBV6-1 with TRBJ1-1, with D uncertain. The receptor's source is an adult with an advanced solid tumor such as melanoma, head and neck, liver or kidney cancer. The sample was CD4+ or CD8+ T cells sorted from blood, taken in a trial of the OX40 agonist ivuxolimab. CDR3 nucleotides: TGTGCCAGCAGTGAACTAGGACCGAACACTGAAGCTTTCTTT. This encodes CASSELGPNTEAFF.